This T cell receptor beta chain is from a study of blood T cell repertoires in COVID-19. For the study at large: Acute and convalescent COVID-19 samples came from the United States, Italy and Spain. PBMCs, B-cell-depleted T cells, or T cells were the source of the cDNA or gDNA that made up the material.

Sequencing used immunoSEQ multiplex PCR; TCRdb keeps in-frame clones, though not all of them. The table lists 200,000 to 250,000 clones, roughly 80% of them singletons. The CDR3 is 16 residues long. From germline, CDR1 is SGHAT and CDR2 FQNNGV. Trimming took off 0 bases at V and 3 bases at J, with 15 bases between the two ends. The V gene is TRBV11-2, the J gene TRBJ2-7, with D tentatively TRBD2 (6 bases). The specimen was peripheral blood. The TCR comes from a woman aged 40 to 50 with active or convalescent COVID-19. DNA for the CDR3: TGTGCCAGCAGCTTAGATCGGGGGAAGGAAGGCTACGAGCAGTACGTC. It is translated as CASSLDRGKEGYEQYV.